Listed here are 32 T cell receptor beta chains from one sample, sequenced in a study of CD8 T cells in ankylosing spondylitis. Broader study findings: Characteristic, it appeared, of ankylosing spondylitis blood was a TCR beta motif of several highly homologous variants.

TCRdb ran MiXCR on the 5' RACE reads and lists one entry per CDR3 protein. In the table there are tens of thousands of distinct CDR3 sequences, about 9% of which are singletons. Their antigens remain unidentified. The sample comprised blood, either unsorted or a sorted T cell fraction (not recorded which). These receptors were collected from a male donor with ankylosing spondylitis.

The chain joins TRBV5-5 to TRBJ2-7; D is possibly TRBD1 (6 bases). The CDR3 contains 14 residues. Germline-derived CDR1 and CDR2 are SGHKS and YYEKEE (reference sequence). V was clipped by 0 bases and J by 2 bases, with 9 bases between them. CDR3 in DNA: TGTGCCAGCAGCTTGGTCGACAGGCCCTACGAGCAGTACGTC. This codes for CASSLVDRPYEQYV.

This clonotype was detected only a few times. The chain is built from TRBV24-1 and TRBJ2-3; D gene unclear. Per germline, CDR1 KGHDR and CDR2 SFDVKD. The CDR3 has 13 amino acids. Deletions cut 3 bases from V and 2 bases from J, with 5 bases between. DNA for the CDR3: TGTGCCACCAGTGATCGACCCACAGATACGCAGTATTTT. Protein product: CATSDRPTDTQYF.

This clonotype was detected ten times or more. V gene TRBV12-3 or TRBV12-4 combines with J gene TRBJ2-1; TRBD2 agrees at 8 bases. The trim removed 2 bases at V and 4 bases at J, leaving 4 bases unmatched. The CDR3 spans 15 residues. The CDR3: CASSLFSGIYNEQFF. CDR3 sequence (DNA): TGTGCCAGCAGTTTATTTAGCGGGATTTACAATGAGCAGTTCTTC.

DNA for the CDR3: TGTGCCAGCAGCCCCCTGGTAGATATCTCTGGAAACACCATATATTTT. Translating it yields CASSPLVDISGNTIYF. J is TRBJ1-3 and V is TRBV11-2; no clear D gene. The CDR3 has 16 residues. Germline CDR1 is SGHAT and CDR2 is FQNNGV. V lost 5 bases to trimming and J lost 0 bases, with 14 bases between them.

A remark on this clonotype: This sequence may be a read error, since a much larger clone differs from it by one base. This chain joins TRBV7-8 and TRBJ1-5; 8 positions agree with TRBD1. CDR3 length: 16 amino acids. Germline V gene sequence: CDR1 SGHVS, CDR2 FQNEAQ. CDR3 nucleotide sequence: TGTGCCAGCAGCCCCGGGACAGGCTATAGCAATCAGCCCCTGCATTTT. Translated: CASSPGTGYSNQPLHF. Full variable domain (outside the CDR3, taken from reference TRBV7-8 and TRBJ1-5): GAGVSQSPRYKVAKRGQDVALRCDPISGHVSLFWYQQALGQGPEFLTYFQNEAQLDKSGLPSDRFFAERPEGSVSTLKIQRTQQEDSAVYLCASSPGTGYSNQPLHFGDGTRLSIL.

This clonotype was counted at least ten times. The J gene is TRBJ2-7, the V gene TRBV4-1; TRBD2 might be the D (7 bases). CDR1 and CDR2 from the germline V gene are MGHRA and YSYEKL. The V end lost 3 bases, the J end lost 4 bases, and 13 bases lay between the germline ends. The CDR3 loop spans 14 amino acids. In DNA form, the CDR3 reads TGCGCCAGCAGCCAGTGGGGGGGCGCGTACGAGCAGTACTTC. The encoded protein is CASSQWGGAYEQYF.

The chain employs TRBV12-3 or TRBV12-4 and TRBJ2-5; no clear D. V gave up 8 bases and J gave up 3 bases, with 13 bases separating them. This CDR3 comprises 13 residues. The CDR3 coding sequence is TGTGCCAGCCAAGATGGTGTAGAAGAGACCCAGTACTTC. This encodes CASQDGVEETQYF.

The J gene is TRBJ2-5, the V gene TRBV4-1, with TRBD2 as a possible D gene (7 bases). The V and J ends lost 1 base and 2 bases respectively, with 14 bases between them. Germline V CDR1 and CDR2: MGHRA, YSYEKL. This CDR3 is 16 amino acids long. CDR3 DNA: TGCGCCAGCAGCCAAGTCCGGGGGGCAAGACAAGAGACCCAGTACTTC. It translates to CASSQVRGARQETQYF.

This clonotype was picked up a small number of times. The chain employs TRBV12-3 or TRBV12-4 and TRBJ2-2, with D hard to call. V was shortened by 10 bases and J by 7 bases, with 25 bases between the two germline ends. This CDR3 contains 16 residues. As DNA, the CDR3 is TGTGCCATCACGACGGGTAGTCCCCGGAATGGCGGGGAGCTGTTTTTT. Encoded protein: CAITTGSPRNGGELFF.

Many counts were recorded for this clonotype. The chain recombines TRBV5-1 with TRBJ1-4; TRBD1 matches 11 bases. The CDR3 is made up of 14 amino acids. Germline V gene data show CDR1 as SGHRS and CDR2 as YFSETQ. Germline trimming cut 3 bases from V and 7 bases from J; bases unmatched to any gene: 2. This CDR3 reads CASSWTGGPEKLFF. CDR3 nucleotides: TGCGCCAGCAGCTGGACAGGGGGCCCTGAAAAACTGTTTTTT.

The rearrangement uses TRBV19 and TRBJ1-5, with TRBD1 matching 8 bases. V shed 3 bases and J 3 bases; nucleotides not matched to a gene: 4. CDR1 and CDR2 from the germline V gene are LNHDA and SQIVND (reference sequence). This CDR3 comprises 15 residues. The CDR3 DNA sequence: TGTGCCAGTAGTATTTGGGGACAGGACAATCAGCCCCAGCATTTT. Translation: CASSIWGQDNQPQHF.

V is TRBV12-3 or TRBV12-4 and J is TRBJ2-1; no firm D call. This CDR3 is built from 12 residues. V was clipped by 6 bases and J by 8 bases, with 11 bases between them. The chain's CDR3 is CASRPDSHEQFF. The CDR3 DNA reads TGTGCCAGCAGACCCGACTCTCATGAGCAGTTCTTC.

The rearrangement links TRBV27 to TRBJ1-1; 11 nucleotides match TRBD1. This CDR3 is built from 14 residues. Germline loops: CDR1 MNHEY, CDR2 SMNVEV (reference sequence). V was clipped by 5 bases and J by 8 bases; unmatched bases: 7. The CDR3 DNA is TGTGCCAGCAGTAACCGGGACAGGGGGGAAGAAGCTTTCTTT. Translated: CASSNRDRGEEAFF.

The chain is built from TRBV19 and TRBJ1-1, with unresolved D. V was pared by 3 bases and J by 7 bases, with 12 bases between. Per germline, CDR1 LNHDA and CDR2 SQIVND (reference sequence). CDR3 length: 13 amino acids. The CDR3 here is CASSIPGYDEAFF. The CDR3 bases are TGTGCCAGTAGTATTCCCGGGTACGATGAAGCTTTCTTT.

About this clonotype itself: Given a much more abundant clone one base away, this may be a read error. The V and J genes are TRBV11-2 and TRBJ1-1; D gene ambiguous. CDR1 is SGHAT, CDR2 FQNNGV, per germline. This CDR3 contains 12 residues. Between the trimmed V and J ends, which lost 7 bases and 1 base, there was a span of 7 bases. This CDR3 is CASIHTNTEAFF. In nucleotides, the CDR3 is TGTGCCAGCATCCACACGAACACTGAAGCTTTCTTT. The full variable domain, its missing parts supplied by reference TRBV11-2 and TRBJ1-1, is EAGVAQSPRYKIIEKRQSVAFWCNPISGHATLYWYQQILGQGPKLLIQFQNNGVVDDSQLPKDRFSAERLKGVDSTLKIQPAKLEDSAVYLCASIHTNTEAFFGQGTRLTVV.

This clonotype was seen more than once but under ten times. The rearrangement uses TRBV11-1 and TRBJ2-1; 10 nucleotides agree with TRBD2. V trimming: 1 base; J trimming: 1 base; junction bases outside the gene matches: 7. The CDR3 contains 18 residues. Per the germline V gene, CDR1 is SGHAT and CDR2 is FQDESV (reference sequence). CDR3 DNA: TGTGCCAGCAGCTTAGGAACTAGCGGGAACGGATCCTACAATGAGCAGTTCTTC. It translates to CASSLGTSGNGSYNEQFF.

This clonotype was observed many times. The genes are TRBV12-3 or TRBV12-4 and TRBJ2-2; D not certain. Between the trimmed V and J ends, which lost 5 bases and 6 bases, there was a span of 10 bases. CDR3 size: 13 residues. The CDR3 nucleotides read TGTGCCAGCAGTGGGATGGCGGCCGGGGAGCTGTTTTTT. Translation: CASSGMAAGELFF.

In this sample, this clonotype turned up many times. The chain joins TRBV11-3 to TRBJ2-1; D may correspond to TRBD1 or TRBD2 (5 bases each). CDR1 and CDR2 (germline): SGHNT, YENEEA. V was clipped by 4 bases and J by 0 bases, with 25 bases between them. The CDR3 extends over 20 amino acids. The CDR3 nucleotides are TGTGCCAGCAGCTCAATGTCAGGGCTAGCCGTATCCTTCTCCTACAATGAGCAGTTCTTC. Translated, it gives CASSSMSGLAVSFSYNEQFF.

This clonotype was seen a handful of times. This chain joins TRBV30 and TRBJ1-1; D remains unclear. The CDR3 contains 13 residues. Germline CDR1 GTSNPN, CDR2 SVGIG (reference sequence). The V and J ends lost 3 bases and 4 bases respectively, with 12 bases between them. The CDR3 sequence is CAWRMVLRTEAFF. The CDR3 nucleotides are TGTGCCTGGAGGATGGTTTTGCGCACTGAAGCTTTCTTT.

This clonotype was seen more than once but under ten times. This sequence joins TRBV29-1 and TRBJ2-1, with 11 bases fitting TRBD2. V dropped 3 bases and J dropped 7; count of bases not matched to a gene: 11. CDR3 length equals 16 residues. CDR1 is SQVTM and CDR2 is ANQGSEA in the germline V gene. CDR3 loop: CSVEGQLAGALNEQFF. In DNA form, the CDR3 reads TGCAGCGTTGAGGGTCAACTAGCGGGAGCGTTGAATGAGCAGTTCTTC.

This clonotype was found many times. V and J are TRBV20-1 and TRBJ1-1; D possibly corresponds to TRBD1 (5 bases). The V gene lost 3 bases and the J gene lost 3 bases, with 8 bases spanning the gap. CDR3 length equals 12 residues. Germline V CDR1 and CDR2: DFQATT, SNEGSKA (reference sequence). CDR3 amino acids: CSASSGDTEAFF. The CDR3 nucleotides read TGCAGTGCTAGCTCGGGGGACACTGAAGCTTTCTTT.

This clonotype was counted many times. The chain is built from TRBV7-8 and TRBJ2-1, with D possibly TRBD2 on 6 matching bases. The CDR3 is 15 residues long. The germline gives CDR1 SGHVS, CDR2 FQNEAQ. Trimming pared 0 bases from V and 0 bases from J, leaving 6 bases between. CDR3 DNA sequence: TGTGCCAGCAGCTTAGCGACTAGCTCCTACAATGAGCAGTTCTTC. Its translation: CASSLATSSYNEQFF.

This clonotype was seen more than once but under ten times. The J gene is TRBJ2-5, the V gene TRBV20-1; TRBD2 agrees at 12 bases. The V gene end was trimmed by 6 bases and the J gene end by 1 base; junction bases not matched to a gene: 9. The CDR3 contains 16 residues. Germline assignment: CDR1 DFQATT and CDR2 SNEGSKA (reference sequence). The CDR3 coding sequence is TGCAGTGCACGGGGGACTAGCGGGCAAAGCCAAGAGACCCAGTACTTC. The encoded protein is CSARGTSGQSQETQYF.

This clonotype was counted only a few times. The chain links TRBV12-3 or TRBV12-4 to TRBJ2-1; D is uncertain. CDR3 length: 12 residues. Trimming stripped 2 bases from V and 8 bases from J, with 7 bases between. The CDR3, as DNA: TGTGCCAGCAGTTTATTGGTGCATGAGCAGTTCTTC. It codes for CASSLLVHEQFF.

At least ten counts were recorded for this clonotype. The chain combines TRBV5-4 with TRBJ2-3; 9 nucleotides line up with TRBD2. The CDR3 runs 15 residues. CDR1 and CDR2 from the germline V gene are SGHNT and YYREEE (reference sequence). Trimming at V came to 0 bases and at J to 4 bases, leaving 3 bases not matched to a gene. CDR3 bases: TGTGCCAGCAGCTTGGACCTAGCGGGACCAGATACGCAGTATTTT. This translates into CASSLDLAGPDTQYF.

This clonotype was seen repeatedly, ten times or more. The chain combines TRBV27 with TRBJ2-7, with D perhaps TRBD2 (5 bases). The germline V and J ends were trimmed by 4 bases and 2 bases, with 15 bases remaining between them. The CDR3 spans 15 residues. Germline assignment: CDR1 MNHEY and CDR2 SMNVEV (reference sequence). The CDR3 loop is CASSSPGLSTYEQYF. Written as DNA, the CDR3 is TGTGCCAGCAGTTCTCCGGGGTTATCTACCTACGAGCAGTACTTC.

J is TRBJ2-5 and V is TRBV2; maybe TRBD2 (7 bases). Trimming cost V 1 base and J 2 bases, with 17 bases left between them. CDR1 and CDR2 from the germline V gene are SNHLY and FYNNEI. There are 17 residues in the CDR3. CDR3 in amino acids: CASSEGRGGRLQETQYF. CDR3 sequence (DNA): TGTGCCAGCAGTGAAGGGAGGGGGGGACGCCTACAAGAGACCCAGTACTTC. The variable domain in full, completed from reference TRBV2 and TRBJ2-5, reads EPEVTQTPSHQVTQMGQEVILRCVPISNHLYFYWYRQILGQKVEFLVSFYNNEISEKSEIFDDQFSVERPDGSNFTLKIRSTKLEDSAMYFCASSEGRGGRLQETQYFGPGTRLLVL.

CDR3 residues: CASSLTSSYEQYF. The DNA of the CDR3 is TGTGCCAGCAGCTTAACCTCTTCCTACGAGCAGTACTTC. The chain links TRBV7-2 to TRBJ2-7; no definite D call. CDR3 length: 13 residues. V was shortened by 2 bases and J by 1 base, with 6 bases between the two germline ends. The V gene's germline CDR1 is SGHTA and CDR2 FQGNSA.

In its sample, this clonotype was seen many times. The genes are TRBV20-1 and TRBJ2-7, with 9 bases identical to TRBD2. CDR3 length: 16 residues. Germline V gene data show CDR1 as DFQATT and CDR2 as SNEGSKA (reference sequence). Trimming at V came to 3 bases and at J to 4 bases, leaving 13 bases not matched to a gene. CDR3 sequence reads: CSASGSGRPTAYEQYV. In DNA, the CDR3 is TGCAGTGCTAGCGGCAGCGGGAGGCCAACCGCTTACGAGCAGTACGTC.

The chain employs TRBV12-3 or TRBV12-4 and TRBJ1-5; D not resolved. V was pared by 4 bases and J by 6 bases, with 16 bases between. This CDR3 spans 15 amino acids. CDR3: CASSSRPLMVQPQHF. The CDR3 bases are TGTGCCAGCAGTTCCCGCCCTCTCATGGTTCAGCCCCAGCATTTT.

This clonotype was counted ten times or more. CDR3 loop: CSVEWLAGASSYNEQFF. CDR3 nucleotides: TGCAGCGTTGAATGGCTAGCGGGTGCCAGCTCCTACAATGAGCAGTTCTTC. The chain combines TRBV29-1 with TRBJ2-1, with TRBD2 identical over 8 bases. The CDR3 has 17 amino acids. CDR1 is SQVTM, CDR2 ANQGSEA, per germline. Germline trimming cut 2 bases from V and 0 bases from J; bases unmatched to any gene: 9.

The chain joins TRBV12-3 or TRBV12-4 to TRBJ1-1; tentative D call: TRBD1 (5 bases). The germline V and J ends were trimmed by 6 bases and 4 bases, with 18 bases remaining between them. The CDR3 sequence is 15 residues long. The CDR3 DNA reads TGTGCCAGCAGGGGGGGGAGGGCCACGGGCACTGAAGCTTTCTTT. Encoded protein: CASRGGRATGTEAFF.